This TCR beta chain was profiled in a study of blood T cell repertoires in COVID-19. Study context: Sites across the United States, Italy and Spain contributed samples from acute and convalescent COVID-19. Sources were T cells, B-cell-depleted T cells, or PBMCs; the material itself was cDNA or gDNA.

In germline, CDR1 is KGHDR, CDR2 SFDVKD. V was clipped by 9 bases and J by 2 bases; unmatched bases: 12. The CDR3 runs 15 residues. Original handling: Cell counts per sample came from amplifying reference gene primers. The table came from immunoSEQ multiplex PCR; TCRdb's copy has only in-frame clones and leaves some out. Clonal size and the V and J genes are those of that table, whereas D and trimming came from the DNA. The data hold over 75,000 clones, with around 93% observed a single time. The material sequenced was peripheral blood. This chain links TRBV24-1 with TRBJ2-7; 7 bases fit TRBD1. The receptor's source is a human donor with active COVID-19. The donor label of this sample is uncertain. CDR3 amino acids: CATGRGQRFTYEQYF. Here the CDR3 DNA reads TGTGCCACCGGCCGGGGACAGAGATTTACCTACGAGCAGTACTTC.